What follows are 8 T cell receptor beta chains derived from one specimen sequenced in a study of blood T cells in healthy people across ages. The use of a sample-barcoded 5' primer and a J-beta primer mix characterized a second PCR of roughly 7 to 11 cycles. A single record per CDR3 protein comes from TCRdb applying MiXCR to the 5' RACE reads. The sample holds approximately 400,000 distinct CDR3 sequences, 45% to 60% seen once. The sequenced sample was blood. Every receptor here comes from a man aged 55-75 years in good health.

The chain is built from TRBV2 and TRBJ2-5; TRBD2 is a possible D gene (6 bases). The V gene's germline CDR1 is SNHLY and CDR2 FYNNEI. V was cut by 9 bases and J by 1 base, with 12 bases left in between. The CDR3 totals 13 residues. The CDR3 DNA is TGTGCCAGTGCGCGGGACGGCCAAGAGACCCAGTACTTC. This translates into CASARDGQETQYF.

The chain joins TRBV7-8 to TRBJ2-1, with TRBD2 matching 7 bases. CDR1 is SGHVS, CDR2 FQNEAQ, per germline. The CDR3 has 14 amino acids. V was pared by 5 bases and J by 9 bases, with 10 bases of the junction left unmatched. Here the CDR3 reads CASSPPGGRLEQFF. As DNA, the CDR3 is TGTGCCAGCAGCCCGCCGGGGGGACGCCTTGAGCAGTTCTTC.

This clonotype was seen at least ten times. This may be a read error, as it is one base from a much larger clone. The chain employs TRBV12-3 or TRBV12-4 and TRBJ2-3; D not certain. The CDR3 is made up of 13 amino acids. Trimming stripped 5 bases from V and 5 bases from J, with 11 bases between. CDR3 bases: TGTGCCAGCAGTGGGGATCTAGAAGATACGCAGTATTTT. This sequence encodes CASSGDLEDTQYF.

The chain joins TRBV6-5 to TRBJ1-2, with D tentatively TRBD1 (5 bases). CDR1 MNHEY and CDR2 SVGAGI come from the germline V gene. The V gene lost 2 bases and the J gene lost 4 bases, with 14 bases spanning the gap. There are 15 residues in the CDR3. The CDR3 loop is CASSYGWGAGYGYTF. In nucleotides, the CDR3 is TGTGCCAGCAGTTACGGTTGGGGCGCGGGCTATGGCTACACCTTC.

This clonotype was detected only a few times. This chain connects TRBV6-2 or TRBV6-3 to TRBJ2-1, with D maybe TRBD1 (6 bases). The CDR3 extends over 12 amino acids. V gave up 6 bases and J gave up 10 bases, with 13 bases separating them. Germline loops: CDR1 MNHEY, CDR2 SVGEGT. CDR3 DNA: TGTGCCAGCAGCCCGACAGGCCCGGAGCAGTTCTTC. It translates to CASSPTGPEQFF.

This clonotype was recorded a few times. The rearrangement links TRBV21-1 to TRBJ2-5; the table calls TRBD2, which could not be checked here. TRBV21-1 counts as a pseudogene. The CDR3 consists of 15 residues. The CDR3 reads CASSSNWEHGETQYF. The CDR3 DNA follows: TGTGCCAGCAGCTCAAACTGGGAGCACGGGGAGACCCAGTACTTC.

Of note for this clonotype: A clone one base away is much larger, so this may be a read error. The chain has TRBV7-2 and TRBJ2-3, with 8 bases matching TRBD2. Looked up from germline, CDR1 is SGHTA and CDR2 is FQGNSA. V lost 3 bases to trimming and J lost 1 base; unmatched junction nucleotides: 12. This CDR3 is 18 amino acids long. The CDR3 nucleotides read TGTGCCAGCAGCTTGAGCCCGGGGGGGCTAGCGGGCACAGATACGCAGTATTTT. It codes for CASSLSPGGLAGTDTQYF.

This clonotype has just a few counts. This chain links TRBV12-3 or TRBV12-4 with TRBJ2-1, with D unclear. This CDR3 is built from 14 residues. V was clipped by 7 bases and J by 9 bases, with 19 bases between them. The CDR3 DNA is TGTGCCAGCAAGGCCCTGTCCCTGGTAGGTGAGCAGTTCTTC. Translated, it gives CASKALSLVGEQFF.